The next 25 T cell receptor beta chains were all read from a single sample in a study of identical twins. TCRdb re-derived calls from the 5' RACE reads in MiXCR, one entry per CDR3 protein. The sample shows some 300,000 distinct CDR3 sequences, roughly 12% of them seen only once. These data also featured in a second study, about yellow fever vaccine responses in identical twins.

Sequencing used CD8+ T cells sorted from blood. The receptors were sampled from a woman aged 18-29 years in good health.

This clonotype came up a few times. In nucleotides, the CDR3 is TGTGCCAGCAGCCAAGGGTTCCATCAGCCCCAGCATTTT. It specifies CASSQGFHQPQHF. The chain employs TRBV6-2 or TRBV6-3 and TRBJ1-5; D is undetermined. Germline V lookup: CDR1 MNHEY, CDR2 SVGEGT. The CDR3 loop spans 13 amino acids. V was trimmed by 6 bases and J by 5 bases, leaving 11 bases between them.

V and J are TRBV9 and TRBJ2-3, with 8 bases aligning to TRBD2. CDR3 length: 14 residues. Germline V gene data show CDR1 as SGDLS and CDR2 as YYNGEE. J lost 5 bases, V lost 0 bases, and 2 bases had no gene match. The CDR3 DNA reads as TGTGCCAGCAGCGTAGGGCTAGCGGGAGATACGCAGTATTTT. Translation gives CASSVGLAGDTQYF.

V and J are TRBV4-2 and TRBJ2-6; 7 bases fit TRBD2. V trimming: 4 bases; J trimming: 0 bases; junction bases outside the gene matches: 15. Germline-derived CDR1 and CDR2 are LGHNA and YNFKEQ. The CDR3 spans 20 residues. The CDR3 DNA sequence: TGTGCCAGCAGCCCCCTAGCCACCGGGAGGACCCTCTCTGGGGCCAACGTCCTGACTTTC. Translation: CASSPLATGRTLSGANVLTF.

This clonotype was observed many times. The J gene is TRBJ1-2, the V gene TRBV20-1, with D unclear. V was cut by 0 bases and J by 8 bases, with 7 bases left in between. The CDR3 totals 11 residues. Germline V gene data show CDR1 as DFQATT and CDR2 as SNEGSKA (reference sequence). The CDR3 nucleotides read TGCAGTGCTAGAGATTACGTCGGCTACACCTTC. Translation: CSARDYVGYTF.

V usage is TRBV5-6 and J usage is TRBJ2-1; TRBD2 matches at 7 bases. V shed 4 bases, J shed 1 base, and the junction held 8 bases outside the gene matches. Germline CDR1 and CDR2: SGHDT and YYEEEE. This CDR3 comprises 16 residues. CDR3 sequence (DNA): TGTGCCAGCAGCCGAATCCGGGGGGAGTCCTACAATGAGCAGTTCTTC. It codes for CASSRIRGESYNEQFF.

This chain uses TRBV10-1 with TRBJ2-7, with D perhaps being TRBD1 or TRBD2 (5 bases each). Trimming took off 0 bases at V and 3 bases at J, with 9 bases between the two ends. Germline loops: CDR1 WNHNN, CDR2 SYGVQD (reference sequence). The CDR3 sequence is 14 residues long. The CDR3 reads CASSESRDGYEQYF. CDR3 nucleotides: TGCGCCAGCAGTGAGTCCAGGGACGGCTACGAGCAGTACTTC.

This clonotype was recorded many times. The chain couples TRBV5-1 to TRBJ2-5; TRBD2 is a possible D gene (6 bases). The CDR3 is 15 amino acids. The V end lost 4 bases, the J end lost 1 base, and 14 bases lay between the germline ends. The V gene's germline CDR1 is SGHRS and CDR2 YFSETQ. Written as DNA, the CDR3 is TGCGCCAGCAGCCCACGTCGCGGGGTCCAAGAGACCCAGTACTTC. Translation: CASSPRRGVQETQYF.

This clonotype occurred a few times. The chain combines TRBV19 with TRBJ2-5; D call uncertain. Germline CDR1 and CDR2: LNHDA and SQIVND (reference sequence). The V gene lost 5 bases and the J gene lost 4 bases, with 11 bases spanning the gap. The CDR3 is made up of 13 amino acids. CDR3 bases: TGTGCCAGTAGTCCTCAACTGGGAGAGACCCAGTACTTC. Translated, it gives CASSPQLGETQYF. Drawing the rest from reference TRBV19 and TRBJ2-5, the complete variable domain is DGGITQSPKYLFRKEGQNVTLSCEQNLNHDAMYWYRQDPGQGLRLIYYSQIVNDFQKGDIAEGYSVSREKKESFPLTVTSAQKNPTAFYLCASSPQLGETQYFGPGTRLLVL.

CDR3 DNA sequence: TGTGCCACCCCCGGAGATGGCGGGGGATCCGCCTACGAGCAGTACGTC. Translation gives CATPGDGGGSAYEQYV. This chain connects TRBV15 to TRBJ2-7; 7 nucleotides line up with TRBD2. CDR3 length: 16 amino acids. Germline V gene lookup returns CDR1 LNHNV and CDR2 YYDKDF (reference sequence). The junction had 15 bases not matched to a gene; V was cut back by 8 bases and J by 2 bases.

The CDR3: CATLAGGGSYEQYF. The DNA for the CDR3 is TGTGCCACCCTTGCGGGAGGGGGGTCCTACGAGCAGTACTTC. The chain links TRBV7-8 to TRBJ2-7; TRBD2 matches at 9 bases. The germline V gene has CDR1 SGHVS and CDR2 FQNEAQ. Germline trimming cut 10 bases from V and 1 base from J; bases unmatched to any gene: 8. This CDR3 has 14 residues.

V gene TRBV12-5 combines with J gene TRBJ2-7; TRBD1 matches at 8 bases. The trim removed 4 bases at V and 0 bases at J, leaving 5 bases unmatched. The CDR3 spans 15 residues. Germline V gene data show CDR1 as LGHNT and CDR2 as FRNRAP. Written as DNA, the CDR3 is TGTGCTAGTGGTTATTCCGGGACAGGCTCCTACGAGCAGTACTTC. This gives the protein CASGYSGTGSYEQYF. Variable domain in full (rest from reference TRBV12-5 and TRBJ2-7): DARVTQTPRHKVTEMGQEVTMRCQPILGHNTVFWYRQTMMQGLELLAYFRNRAPLDDSGMPKDRFSAEMPDATLATLKIQPSEPRDSAVYFCASGYSGTGSYEQYFGPGTRLTVT.

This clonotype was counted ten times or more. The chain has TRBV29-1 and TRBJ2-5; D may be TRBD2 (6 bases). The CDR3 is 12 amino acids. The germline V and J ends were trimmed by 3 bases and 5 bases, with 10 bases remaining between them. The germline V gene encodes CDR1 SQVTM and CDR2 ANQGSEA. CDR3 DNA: TGCAGCGTTGAGGAGGGCTTTGAGACCCAGTACTTC. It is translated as CSVEEGFETQYF.

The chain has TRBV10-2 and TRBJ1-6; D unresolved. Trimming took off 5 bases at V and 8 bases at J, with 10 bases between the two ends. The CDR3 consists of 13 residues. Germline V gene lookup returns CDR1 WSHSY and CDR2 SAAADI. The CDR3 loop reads CASSSDTYSPLHF. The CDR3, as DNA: TGCGCCAGCAGTAGTGACACCTATTCACCCCTCCACTTT.

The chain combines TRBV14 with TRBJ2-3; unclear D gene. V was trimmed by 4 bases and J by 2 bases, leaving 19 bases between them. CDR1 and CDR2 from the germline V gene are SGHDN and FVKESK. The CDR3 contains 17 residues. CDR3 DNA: TGTGCCAGCAGCCCCACCCGCCATTCTGGCCCCACAGATACGCAGTATTTT. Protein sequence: CASSPTRHSGPTDTQYF.

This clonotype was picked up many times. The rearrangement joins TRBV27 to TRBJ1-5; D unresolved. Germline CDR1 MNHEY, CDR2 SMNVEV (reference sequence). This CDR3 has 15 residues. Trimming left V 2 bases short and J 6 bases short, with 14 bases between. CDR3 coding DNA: TGTGCCAGCAGTTTAAGTCCAGTCTCGCGTCAGCCCCAGCATTTT. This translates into CASSLSPVSRQPQHF.

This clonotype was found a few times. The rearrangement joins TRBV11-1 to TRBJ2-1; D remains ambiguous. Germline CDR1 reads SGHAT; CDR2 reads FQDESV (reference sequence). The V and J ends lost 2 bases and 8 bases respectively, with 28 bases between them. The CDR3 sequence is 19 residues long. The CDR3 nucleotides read TGTGCCAGCAGCTTATGGCTTTTTCTGGATATTCCTCCCTCTGATGAGCAGTTCTTC. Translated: CASSLWLFLDIPPSDEQFF.

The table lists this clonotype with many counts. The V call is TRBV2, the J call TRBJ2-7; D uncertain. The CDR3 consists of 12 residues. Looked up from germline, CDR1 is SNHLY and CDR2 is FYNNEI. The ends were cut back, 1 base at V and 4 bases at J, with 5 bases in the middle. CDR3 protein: CASSEGLYEQYF. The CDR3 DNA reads TGTGCCAGCAGTGAAGGACTTTACGAGCAGTACTTC.

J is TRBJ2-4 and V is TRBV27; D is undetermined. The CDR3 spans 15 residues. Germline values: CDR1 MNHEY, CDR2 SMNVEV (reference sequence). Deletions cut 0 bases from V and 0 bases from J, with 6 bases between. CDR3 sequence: CASSLSNLAKNIQYF. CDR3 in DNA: TGTGCCAGCAGTTTATCCAACCTAGCCAAAAACATTCAGTACTTC.

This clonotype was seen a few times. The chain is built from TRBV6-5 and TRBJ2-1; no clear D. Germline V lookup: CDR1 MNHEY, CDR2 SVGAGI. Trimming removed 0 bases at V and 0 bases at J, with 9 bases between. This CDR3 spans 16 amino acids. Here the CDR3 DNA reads TGTGCCAGCAGTTACTCGCCGGTGAGCTCCTACAATGAGCAGTTCTTC. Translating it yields CASSYSPVSSYNEQFF.

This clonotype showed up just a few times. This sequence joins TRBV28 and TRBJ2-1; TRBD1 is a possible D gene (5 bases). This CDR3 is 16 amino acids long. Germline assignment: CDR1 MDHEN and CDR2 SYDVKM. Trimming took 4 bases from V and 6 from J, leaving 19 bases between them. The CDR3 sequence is CASSSLREVNPNEQFF. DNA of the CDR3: TGTGCCAGCAGTTCCCTCAGGGAAGTGAACCCCAATGAGCAGTTCTTC.

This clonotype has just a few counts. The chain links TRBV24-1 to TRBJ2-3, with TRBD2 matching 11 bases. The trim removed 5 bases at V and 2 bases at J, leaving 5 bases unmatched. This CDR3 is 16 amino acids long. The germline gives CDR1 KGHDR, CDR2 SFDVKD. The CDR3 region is CATSVTSGDYTDTQYF. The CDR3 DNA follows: TGTGCCACCAGTGTGACTAGCGGGGACTACACAGATACGCAGTATTTT.

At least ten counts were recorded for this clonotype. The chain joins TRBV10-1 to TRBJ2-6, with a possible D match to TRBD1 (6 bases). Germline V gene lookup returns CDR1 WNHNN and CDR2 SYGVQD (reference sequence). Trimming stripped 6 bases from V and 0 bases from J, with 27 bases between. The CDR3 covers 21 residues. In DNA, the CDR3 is TGCGCCAGCAGGGTACCATGGGACAAGATTAATGACTTCTCTGGGGCCAACGTCCTGACTTTC. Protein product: CASRVPWDKINDFSGANVLTF.

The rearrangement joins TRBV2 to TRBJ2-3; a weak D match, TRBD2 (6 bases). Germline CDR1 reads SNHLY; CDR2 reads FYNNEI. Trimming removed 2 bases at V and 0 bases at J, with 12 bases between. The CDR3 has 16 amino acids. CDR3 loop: CASSETVGGSTDTQYF. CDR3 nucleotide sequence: TGTGCCAGCAGTGAAACGGTCGGAGGGAGCACAGATACGCAGTATTTT.

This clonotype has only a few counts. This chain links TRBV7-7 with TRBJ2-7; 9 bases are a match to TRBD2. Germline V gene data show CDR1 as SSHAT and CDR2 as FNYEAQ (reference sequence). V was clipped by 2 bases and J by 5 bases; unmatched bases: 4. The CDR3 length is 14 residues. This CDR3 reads CASSLLREGHEQYF. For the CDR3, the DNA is TGTGCCAGCAGCTTATTGCGGGAGGGCCACGAGCAGTACTTC.

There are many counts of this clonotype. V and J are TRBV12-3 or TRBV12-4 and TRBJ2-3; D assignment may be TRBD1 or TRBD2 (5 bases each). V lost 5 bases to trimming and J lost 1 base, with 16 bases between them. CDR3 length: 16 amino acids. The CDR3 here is CASSPTRDVRTDTQYF. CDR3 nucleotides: TGTGCCAGCAGTCCCACCCGGGACGTACGCACAGATACGCAGTATTTT.